This note documents a single T cell receptor beta chain sequence. What it binds is unknown. The sample is drawn from a study of T cell responses to AZD1222 COVID-19 vaccine. Study-level information: Pooled in the analysis were second doses at about 4 or about 12 weeks.

V shed 5 bases, J shed 2 bases, and the junction held 5 bases outside the gene matches. Germline V gene sequence: CDR1 SGHTA, CDR2 FQGNSA. CDR3 length: 14 amino acids. Study conclusions and caveats: As reported, nearly half of all spike-specific TCRs target variant regions that are unmutated. AZD1222 recipients seropositive at baseline numbered only 5 to 7. Clonal diversity may have been underestimated in mostly white British donors.

Sequencing used immunoSEQ multiplex PCR; TCRdb keeps in-frame clones, though not all of them. The sample consists of more than 85,000 clones, 70% to 90% of them appearing once. This sequence originates from an adult in good health. This specimen consisted of peripheral blood, obtained on day 0 of AZD1222 vaccination. The chain links TRBV7-2 to TRBJ1-2; the match to TRBD1 covers 7 bases. CDR3 sequence reads: CASSHRTGNYGYTF. CDR3 coding DNA: TGTGCCAGCAGCCACCGGACAGGAAACTATGGCTACACCTTC.